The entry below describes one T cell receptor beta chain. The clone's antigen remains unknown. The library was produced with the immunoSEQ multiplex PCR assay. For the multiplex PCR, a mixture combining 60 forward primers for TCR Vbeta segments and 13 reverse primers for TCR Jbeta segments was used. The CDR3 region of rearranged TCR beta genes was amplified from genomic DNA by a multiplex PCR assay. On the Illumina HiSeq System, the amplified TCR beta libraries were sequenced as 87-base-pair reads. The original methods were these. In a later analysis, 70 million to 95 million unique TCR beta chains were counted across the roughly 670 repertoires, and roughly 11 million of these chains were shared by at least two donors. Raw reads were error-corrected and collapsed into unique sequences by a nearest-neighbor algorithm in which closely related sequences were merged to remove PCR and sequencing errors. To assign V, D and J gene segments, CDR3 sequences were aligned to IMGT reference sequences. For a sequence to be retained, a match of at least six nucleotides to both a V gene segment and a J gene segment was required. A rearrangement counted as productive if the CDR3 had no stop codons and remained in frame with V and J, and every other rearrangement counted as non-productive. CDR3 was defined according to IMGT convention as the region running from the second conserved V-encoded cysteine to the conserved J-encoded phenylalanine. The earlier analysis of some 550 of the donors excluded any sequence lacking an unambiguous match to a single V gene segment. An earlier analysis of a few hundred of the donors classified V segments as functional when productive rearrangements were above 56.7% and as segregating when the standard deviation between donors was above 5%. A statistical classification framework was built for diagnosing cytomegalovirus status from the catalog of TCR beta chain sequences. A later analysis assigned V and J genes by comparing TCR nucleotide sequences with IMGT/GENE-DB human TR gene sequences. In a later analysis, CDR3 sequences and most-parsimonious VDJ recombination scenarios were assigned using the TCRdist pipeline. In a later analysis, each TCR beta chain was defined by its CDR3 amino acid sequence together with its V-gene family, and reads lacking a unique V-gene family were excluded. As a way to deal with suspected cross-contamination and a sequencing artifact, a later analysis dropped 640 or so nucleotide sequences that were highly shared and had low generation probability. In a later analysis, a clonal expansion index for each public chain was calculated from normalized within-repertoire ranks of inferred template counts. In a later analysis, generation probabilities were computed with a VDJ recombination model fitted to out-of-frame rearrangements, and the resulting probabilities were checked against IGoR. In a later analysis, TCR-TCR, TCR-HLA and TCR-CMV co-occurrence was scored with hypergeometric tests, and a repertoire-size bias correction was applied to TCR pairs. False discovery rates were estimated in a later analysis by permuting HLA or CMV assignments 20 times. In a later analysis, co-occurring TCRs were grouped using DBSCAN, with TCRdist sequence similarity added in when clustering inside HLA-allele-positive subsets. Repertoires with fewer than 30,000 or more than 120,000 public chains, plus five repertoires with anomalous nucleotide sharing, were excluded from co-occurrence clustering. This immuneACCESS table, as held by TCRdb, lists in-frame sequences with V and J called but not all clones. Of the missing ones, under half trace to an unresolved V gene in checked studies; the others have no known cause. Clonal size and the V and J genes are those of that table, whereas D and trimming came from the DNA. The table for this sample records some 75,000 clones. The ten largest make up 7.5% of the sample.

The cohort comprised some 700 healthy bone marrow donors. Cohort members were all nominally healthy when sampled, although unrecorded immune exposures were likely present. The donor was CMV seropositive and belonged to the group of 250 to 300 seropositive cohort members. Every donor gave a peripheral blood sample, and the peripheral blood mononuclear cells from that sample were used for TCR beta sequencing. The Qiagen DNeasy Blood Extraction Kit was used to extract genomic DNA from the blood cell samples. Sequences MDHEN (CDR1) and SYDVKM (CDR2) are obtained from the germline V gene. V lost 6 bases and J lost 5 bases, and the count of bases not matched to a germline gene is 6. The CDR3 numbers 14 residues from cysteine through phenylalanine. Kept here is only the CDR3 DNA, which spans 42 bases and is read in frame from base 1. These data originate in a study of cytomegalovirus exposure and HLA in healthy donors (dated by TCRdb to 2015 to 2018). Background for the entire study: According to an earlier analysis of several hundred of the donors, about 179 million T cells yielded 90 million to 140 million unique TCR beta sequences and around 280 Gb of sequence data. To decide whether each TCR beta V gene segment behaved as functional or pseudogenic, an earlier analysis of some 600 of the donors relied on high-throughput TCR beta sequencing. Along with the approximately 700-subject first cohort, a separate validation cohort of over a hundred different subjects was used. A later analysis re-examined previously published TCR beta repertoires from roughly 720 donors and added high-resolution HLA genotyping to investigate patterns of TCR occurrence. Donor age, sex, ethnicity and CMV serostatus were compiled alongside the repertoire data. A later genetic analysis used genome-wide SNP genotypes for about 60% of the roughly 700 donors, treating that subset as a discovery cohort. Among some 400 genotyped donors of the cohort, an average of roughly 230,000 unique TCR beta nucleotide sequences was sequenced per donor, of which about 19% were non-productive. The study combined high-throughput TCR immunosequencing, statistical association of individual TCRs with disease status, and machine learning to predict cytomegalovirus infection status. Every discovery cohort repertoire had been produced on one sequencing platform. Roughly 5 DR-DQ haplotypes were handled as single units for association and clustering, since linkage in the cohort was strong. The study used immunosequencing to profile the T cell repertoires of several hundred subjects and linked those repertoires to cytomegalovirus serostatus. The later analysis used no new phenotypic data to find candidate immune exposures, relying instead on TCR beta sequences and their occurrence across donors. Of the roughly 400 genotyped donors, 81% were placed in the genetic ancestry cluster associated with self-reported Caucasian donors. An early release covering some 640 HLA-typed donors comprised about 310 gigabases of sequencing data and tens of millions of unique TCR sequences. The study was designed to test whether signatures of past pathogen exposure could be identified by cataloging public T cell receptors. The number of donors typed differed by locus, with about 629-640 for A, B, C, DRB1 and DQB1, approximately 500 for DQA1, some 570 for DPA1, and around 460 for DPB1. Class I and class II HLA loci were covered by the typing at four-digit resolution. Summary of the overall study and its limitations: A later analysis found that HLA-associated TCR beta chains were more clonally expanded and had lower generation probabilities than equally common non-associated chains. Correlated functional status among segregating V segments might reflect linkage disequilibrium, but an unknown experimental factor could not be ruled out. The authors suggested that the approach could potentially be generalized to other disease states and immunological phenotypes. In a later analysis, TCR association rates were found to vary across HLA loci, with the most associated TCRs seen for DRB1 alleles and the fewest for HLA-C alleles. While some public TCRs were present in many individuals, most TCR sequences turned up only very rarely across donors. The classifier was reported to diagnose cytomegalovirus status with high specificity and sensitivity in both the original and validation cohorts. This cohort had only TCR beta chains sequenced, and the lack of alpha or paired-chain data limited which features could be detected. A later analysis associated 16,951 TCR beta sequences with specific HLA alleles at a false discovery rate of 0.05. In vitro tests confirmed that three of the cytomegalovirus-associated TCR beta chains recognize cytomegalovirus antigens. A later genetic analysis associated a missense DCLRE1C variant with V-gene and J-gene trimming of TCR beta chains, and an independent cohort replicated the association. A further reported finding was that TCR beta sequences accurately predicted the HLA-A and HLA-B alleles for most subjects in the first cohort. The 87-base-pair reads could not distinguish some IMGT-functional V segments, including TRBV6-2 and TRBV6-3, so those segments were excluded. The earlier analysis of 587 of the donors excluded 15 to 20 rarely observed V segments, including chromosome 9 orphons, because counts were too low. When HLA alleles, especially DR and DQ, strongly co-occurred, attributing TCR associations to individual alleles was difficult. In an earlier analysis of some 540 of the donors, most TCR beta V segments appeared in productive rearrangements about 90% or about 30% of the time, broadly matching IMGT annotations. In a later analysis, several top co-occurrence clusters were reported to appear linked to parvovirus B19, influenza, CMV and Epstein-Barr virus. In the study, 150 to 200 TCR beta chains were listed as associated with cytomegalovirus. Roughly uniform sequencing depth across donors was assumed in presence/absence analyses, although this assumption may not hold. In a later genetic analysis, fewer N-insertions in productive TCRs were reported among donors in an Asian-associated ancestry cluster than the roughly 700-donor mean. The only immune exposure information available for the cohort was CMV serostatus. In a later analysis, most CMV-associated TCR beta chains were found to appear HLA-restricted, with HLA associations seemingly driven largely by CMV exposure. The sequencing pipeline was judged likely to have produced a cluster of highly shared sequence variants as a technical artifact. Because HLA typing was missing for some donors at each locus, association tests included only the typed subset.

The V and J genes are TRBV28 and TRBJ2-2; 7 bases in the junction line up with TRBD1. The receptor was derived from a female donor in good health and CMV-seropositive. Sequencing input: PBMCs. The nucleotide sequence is TGTGCCAGCAGACCAGGGGGTGTTACCGGGGAGCTGTTTTTT. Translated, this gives CASRPGGVTGELFF.